This T cell receptor beta chain was identified during a study of identical twins. Healthy Caucasians alone served as donors. MiXCR was run by TCRdb on the 5' RACE reads, yielding one entry per CDR3 protein. The table lists about 190,000 distinct CDR3 sequences, around a sixth of them singletons. The same data also contributed to another study, on T cells expressing NK-cell markers. This second study says: The study drew TCR beta repertoires from sorted CD3+CD56+NKG2C+, CD3+CD56+NKG2C- and CD3+CD56-NKG2C+ T cells.

The sequencing input was CD8+ T cells sorted from blood. The TCR sequence derives from a young woman in good health.

As DNA, the CDR3 is TGTGCCAGCAGGACGATGGGACTAGCGGGACACGAGCAGTACTTC. It codes for CASRTMGLAGHEQYF. This chain joins TRBV7-8 and TRBJ2-7; TRBD2 agrees at 13 bases. Looked up from germline, CDR1 is SGHVS and CDR2 is FQNEAQ. CDR3 size: 15 residues. Unmatched junction bases numbered 7, after V lost 6 bases and J lost 5 bases.